The 14 T cell receptor beta chains reported below all come from one sample, sequenced in a study of T-cell reconstitution after alpha-beta-depleted transplantation in children. Preparation of the TCRbeta library involved a method that used unique molecular identifiers. MiXCR, run by TCRdb on the PCR reads, gives a single entry per CDR3 protein. The sample has 230,000 or so distinct CDR3 sequences, around 11% seen once. Sequencing was performed on PBMCs from the stem cell graft donor, taken from the stem cell graft. All receptors derive from a human donor who donated a stem cell graft to a child with acute lymphoblastic leukemia.

This clonotype was recorded at least ten times. The rearrangement joins TRBV6-1 to TRBJ1-5, with no clear D. The CDR3 sequence is 15 residues long. The ends were cut back, 3 bases at V and 5 bases at J, with 14 bases in the middle. CDR1 and CDR2 (germline): MNHNS, SASEGT. CDR3 sequence reads: CASSERGSGDQPQHF. For the CDR3, the DNA is TGTGCCAGCAGTGAGAGAGGCTCCGGGGATCAGCCCCAGCATTTT.

This clonotype has more than one count but fewer than ten. V usage is TRBV20-1 and J usage is TRBJ2-5; 13 bases match TRBD2. V lost 2 bases to trimming and J lost 8 bases; unmatched junction nucleotides: 5. CDR1 is DFQATT, CDR2 SNEGSKA, per germline (reference sequence). This CDR3 region has 14 residues. The CDR3 DNA is TGCAGTGCTAGACGAAGGACTAGCGGGAGCACCCAGTACTTC. Amino acids: CSARRRTSGSTQYF.

This clonotype showed up many times. The V call is TRBV3-1, the J call TRBJ2-7; the D gene could be TRBD1 or TRBD2 (6 bases each). Per germline, CDR1 LGHDT and CDR2 YNNKEL (reference sequence). Trimming took 1 base from V and 4 from J, leaving 11 bases between them. The CDR3 length is 14 residues. DNA for the CDR3: TGTGCCAGCAGCCAAGGTGGAGGGGGATACGAGCAGTACTTC. Amino acid sequence: CASSQGGGGYEQYF.

Ten or more counts support this clonotype. V usage is TRBV29-1 and J usage is TRBJ2-7; 9 bases are shared with TRBD1. CDR1 is SQVTM and CDR2 is ANQGSEA in the germline V gene. The ends lost 3 bases at V and 4 bases at J; junction bases unmatched: 7. This CDR3 contains 14 residues. In DNA, the CDR3 is TGCAGCGTTGATGCGGGACAGGGTCAGTACGAGCAGTACTTC. The encoded protein is CSVDAGQGQYEQYF.

This clonotype was counted at least ten times. The chain is built from TRBV20-1 and TRBJ1-1, with 8 positions matching TRBD1. CDR1 DFQATT and CDR2 SNEGSKA come from the germline V gene (reference sequence). Trimming removed 0 bases from V and 10 bases from J; junction bases left unmatched: 13. The CDR3 loop spans 15 amino acids. The chain's CDR3 is CSARDVKTGGSLAFF. For the CDR3, the DNA is TGCAGTGCTAGAGATGTTAAAACAGGGGGGTCTTTAGCTTTCTTT.

Many counts were recorded for this clonotype. V gene TRBV20-1 combines with J gene TRBJ2-7, with TRBD2 identical over 9 bases. V lost 5 bases and J lost 0; bases outside the gene matches: 2. The CDR3 consists of 13 residues. Germline V gene data show CDR1 as DFQATT and CDR2 as SNEGSKA (reference sequence). Here the CDR3 reads CSACSGSSYEQYF. The CDR3 nucleotides read TGCAGTGCTTGTAGCGGGAGCTCCTACGAGCAGTACTTC.

The rearrangement links TRBV20-1 to TRBJ1-5; perhaps TRBD1 as D (6 bases). This CDR3 contains 13 residues. Trimming took off 5 bases at V and 4 bases at J, with 12 bases between the two ends. Germline CDR1 and CDR2: DFQATT and SNEGSKA (reference sequence). This CDR3 is CSAHLQGNQPQHF. CDR3 nucleotides: TGCAGTGCTCACTTACAGGGAAATCAGCCCCAGCATTTT.

This clonotype appeared many times. The chain links TRBV20-1 to TRBJ2-1, with 8 bases that match TRBD2. This CDR3 contains 10 residues. Germline assignment: CDR1 DFQATT and CDR2 SNEGSKA (reference sequence). The CDR3 here is CAAGVSEQFF. The DNA of the CDR3 is TGCGCAGCGGGAGTGTCAGAGCAGTTCTTC.

The chain uses TRBV7-2 and TRBJ2-2, with 10 bases fitting TRBD1. This CDR3 is 15 amino acids long. Germline CDR1 is SGHTA and CDR2 is FQGNSA. J lost 5 bases, V lost 4 bases, and 4 bases had no gene match. CDR3: CASSSGQGKTGELFF. In nucleotides, the CDR3 is TGTGCCAGCAGCTCGGGACAGGGGAAGACCGGGGAGCTGTTTTTT.

This clonotype was counted a few times. V gene TRBV20-1 combines with J gene TRBJ1-2; 11 positions agree with TRBD1. In germline, CDR1 is DFQATT, CDR2 SNEGSKA (reference sequence). J was trimmed by 4 bases and V by 1 base; bases with no gene match: 8. This CDR3 is built from 16 residues. This chain's CDR3 is CSARAGTGGSGYGYTF. The CDR3 nucleotides are TGCAGTGCTAGAGCCGGGACAGGGGGTTCGGGCTATGGCTACACCTTC.

Concerning this clonotype: One end of the junction fails to match germline, which may point to a read error. The V gene is TRBV4-3, the J gene TRBJ1-2; the D is unclear. Germline CDR1 reads LGHNA; CDR2 reads YSLEER. The CDR3 is made up of 11 amino acids. This CDR3 is CASSYGEWYAF. CDR3 in DNA: TGCGCCAGCAGCTACGGGGAGTGGTATGCCTTC.

This clonotype was observed many times. V and J are TRBV4-3 and TRBJ2-2; TRBD2 matches at 8 bases. This CDR3 contains 15 residues. The germline V gene encodes CDR1 LGHNA and CDR2 YSLEER. V shed 5 bases and J 4 bases; nucleotides not matched to a gene: 6. CDR3 sequence: CASSFSGSGTGELFF. The CDR3 coding sequence is TGCGCCAGCAGCTTCAGCGGGAGTGGCACCGGGGAGCTGTTTTTT.

This clonotype was counted ten times or more. The chain carries TRBV10-3 and TRBJ2-3, with D perhaps given as TRBD1 or TRBD2 (6 bases each). CDR3 size: 15 residues. Trimming pared 3 bases from V and 3 bases from J, leaving 13 bases between. CDR1 and CDR2 (germline): ENHRY, SYGVKD. In DNA, the CDR3 is TGTGCCATCAGTGAAGGTCAGGGGAGGACAGATACGCAGTATTTT. Amino acids: CAISEGQGRTDTQYF.

This clonotype has a count of ten or more. This chain links TRBV24-1 with TRBJ1-4, with a tentative D call TRBD1 (5 bases). The CDR3 sequence is 15 residues long. Per germline, CDR1 KGHDR and CDR2 SFDVKD. Trimming shortened V by 4 bases and J by 8 bases, and 16 bases separated the two germline ends. CDR3 sequence (DNA): TGTGCCACCAGTGAACCGGGACCCGAAGGGGAAAAACTGTTTTTT. It specifies CATSEPGPEGEKLFF.